This TCR beta chain is drawn from a study of identical twins. Trimming pared 4 bases from V and 0 bases from J, leaving 13 bases between. CDR3 length equals 15 residues. Germline CDR1 and CDR2: LGHDT and YNNKEL (reference sequence). Each CDR3 protein is one row after TCRdb ran MiXCR on the 5' RACE reads. The profile shows over 500,000 distinct CDR3 sequences, around 20% of them singletons. The same sample was also used in a study of T cells expressing NK-cell markers.

The receptor's source is a woman between 18 and 30 years old in good health. Material: CD4+ T cells sorted from blood. The rearrangement joins TRBV3-1 to TRBJ2-7, with D tentatively TRBD2 (5 bases). The CDR3 DNA sequence: TGTGCCAGCAGCCCCGGCCGGGCGGGCTCCTACGAGCAGTACTTC. This encodes CASSPGRAGSYEQYF.